The clone carrying this T cell receptor beta chain was found a few times. This record comes from a study of liver allograft versus peripheral blood T cells. About the research overall: Comparisons were made between T cell receptor repertoires found in transplanted livers and those circulating in recipients' peripheral blood.

In TCRdb, the reads were re-called with MiXCR into one record per CDR3 protein. This sample has 2,800 or so distinct CDR3 sequences, with approximately 16% found just once. This CDR3 contains 14 residues. With 4 bases clipped from V and 5 bases from J, the junction kept 6 bases outside the gene matches. The V and J genes are TRBV12-3 or TRBV12-4 and TRBJ1-2, with 8 bases that match TRBD1. The sequence was collected from a human patient who had a liver transplant. Part of the T cell pool may stem from the graft donor. The CDR3 sequence is CASSSTGERYGYTF. In DNA form, the CDR3 reads TGTGCCAGCAGTTCGACAGGGGAGCGGTATGGCTACACCTTC.